The present entry profiles one T cell receptor (beta chain) with its context. Its antigen is not identified. These data belong to a study of cytomegalovirus exposure and HLA in healthy donors. There are 15 residues in the CDR3. Germline lookup yields CDR1 LNHDA and CDR2 SQIVND (reference sequence). V dropped 11 bases and J dropped 10; count of bases not matched to a gene: 17. The PCR employed 60 Vbeta primers together with 13 Jbeta primers. Data came from immunoSEQ multiplex PCR; TCRdb stores just in-frame clones and leaves some out. The sample shows about 150,000 clones, over 75% of them seen only once. Study outcomes and limitations: After further analysis at a later stage, 16,951 TCR beta sequences were associated with HLA alleles at 0.05 false discovery rate. TCR beta sequences reportedly predicted the HLA-A and HLA-B alleles of most subjects accurately. The authors enumerated some 160 TCR beta chains as linked to cytomegalovirus.

This sequence was found in a woman in her 30s in good health and CMV-seronegative. Specimen: PBMCs. The rearrangement uses TRBV19 and TRBJ1-6; 7 nucleotides align to TRBD1. The CDR3 region is CASGQRSGMESPLHF. The CDR3 coding sequence is TGTGCCTCGGGACAGCGGAGTGGAATGGAGTCACCCCTCCACTTT.